This T cell receptor (beta chain) was recorded in a study of blood T cell repertoires in COVID-19 (dated by TCRdb to about 2020). In the study overall: Samples from collaborators originated in the United States, Italy and Spain and spanned both the acute and convalescent phases of COVID-19. The material from the prospective study consisted of cDNA or gDNA derived from T cells, B-cell-depleted T cells, or PBMCs. Subjects who had been exposed to COVID-19, were actively infected with it, or had recovered from it provided the deeply sampled blood TCRbeta repertoires that made up the dataset. A freely available public database, intended as a resource for researchers studying the immune response to SARS-CoV-2, is where the repertoires were released. The samples were drawn from the first 160 participants of the ongoing ImmuneRACE study and from 1,254 subjects provided by 6 global collaborators. Nearly every sample came with metadata listing a de-identified subject ID, COVID-19 status, age in years and sex. HLA class I and class II types, where available, came from metadata supplied by the sample provider rather than from assay-based typing.

Broader findings and caveats from the paper: The amount of clinical and demographic metadata varied by source and participant and was provided uncurated.

Points on this clone: Its antigen remains undetermined. No base-level quality is on record; no much larger clone is a single base apart.

TCRbeta CDR3 regions were amplified from genomic DNA by means of the immunoSEQ Assay, a bias-controlled multiplex PCR. Per the authors' processing: Nucleated cell counts per sample were estimated from amplification of reference gene primers within the assay. Sequence reads were collapsed and filtered to measure the absolute abundance of every unique TCRbeta CDR3 rearrangement. For each sample, productive Simpson clonality was calculated by taking the square root of Simpson's diversity index across productive rearrangements. This immuneACCESS table, as held by TCRdb, lists in-frame sequences with V and J called but not all clones. Of the missing ones, under half trace to an unresolved V gene in checked studies; the others have no known cause. Clonal size and the V and J genes are those of that table, whereas D and trimming came from the DNA. The sample table contains 130,000 to 150,000 clones; only one count was recorded for roughly 83% of them. The ten most abundant clones make up under 5.5% of the sample.

CDR1 and CDR2 were assigned from the germline V gene (reference sequence) as SSHAT and FNYEAQ. From the cysteine through the phenylalanine, the CDR3 covers 15 amino acids. Here the CDR3 DNA is all that survives: 45 bases in frame from base 1. V is trimmed back by 4 bases and J by 1 base, and the junction contains 4 bases that no gene match accounts for. Participants in the prospective study were enrolled through a virtual design, were aged roughly 18 to 90 years, and lived in roughly 24 United States geographic areas. Cohort assignment in the prospective study relied on participant-reported clinical history from a screening survey and a study questionnaire. In the prospective study, whole blood, serum and a nasopharyngeal or oropharyngeal swab were collected from each participant by mobile phlebotomists. Over a roughly two-month period, participants in the prospective study had the option of providing additional blood draws and questionnaires. Prospective study blood samples were shipped either frozen or at room temperature before DNA extraction.

Recombination linked TRBV7-7 to TRBJ2-5, and 9 bases in between align with TRBD1. The material sequenced was PBMCs or T cells enriched from blood (not recorded which). This clonotype was sampled from a man between 40 and 49 years old with acute COVID-19. The sequenced DNA is TGTGCCAGCAGCTCCGGGACAGGGCGCCAAGAGACCCAGTACTTC. Protein translation: CASSSGTGRQETQYF.